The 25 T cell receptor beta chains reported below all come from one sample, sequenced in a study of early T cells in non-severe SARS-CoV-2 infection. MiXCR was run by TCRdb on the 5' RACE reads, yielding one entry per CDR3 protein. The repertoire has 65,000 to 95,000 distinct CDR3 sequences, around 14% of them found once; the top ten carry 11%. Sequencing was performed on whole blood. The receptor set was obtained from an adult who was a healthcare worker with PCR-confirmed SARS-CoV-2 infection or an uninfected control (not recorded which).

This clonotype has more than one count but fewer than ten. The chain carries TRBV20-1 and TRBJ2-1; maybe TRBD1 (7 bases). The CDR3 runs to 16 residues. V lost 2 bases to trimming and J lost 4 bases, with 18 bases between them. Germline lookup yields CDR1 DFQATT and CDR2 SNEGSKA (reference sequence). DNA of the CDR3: TGCAGTGCTAGATCCGGCAGGGGGGCCTATTACAATGAGCAGTTCTTC. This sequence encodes CSARSGRGAYYNEQFF.

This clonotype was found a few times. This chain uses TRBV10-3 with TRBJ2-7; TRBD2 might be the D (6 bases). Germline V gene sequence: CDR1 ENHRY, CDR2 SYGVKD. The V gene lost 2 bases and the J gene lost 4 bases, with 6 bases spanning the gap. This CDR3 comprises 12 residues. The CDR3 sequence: CAISEGGYEQYF. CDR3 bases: TGTGCCATCAGTGAGGGAGGGTACGAGCAGTACTTC.

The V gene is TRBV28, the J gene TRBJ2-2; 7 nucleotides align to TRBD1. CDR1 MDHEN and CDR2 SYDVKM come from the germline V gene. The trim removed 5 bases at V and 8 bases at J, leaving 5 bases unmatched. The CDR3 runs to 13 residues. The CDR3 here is CASSTQGLGELFF. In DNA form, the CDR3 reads TGTGCCAGCAGTACACAGGGGTTAGGGGAGCTGTTTTTT. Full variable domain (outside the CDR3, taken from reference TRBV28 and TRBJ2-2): DVKVTQSSRYLVKRTGEKVFLECVQDMDHENMFWYRQDPGLGLRLIYFSYDVKMKEKGDIPEGYSVSREKKERFSLILESASTNQTSMYLCASSTQGLGELFFGEGSRLTVL.

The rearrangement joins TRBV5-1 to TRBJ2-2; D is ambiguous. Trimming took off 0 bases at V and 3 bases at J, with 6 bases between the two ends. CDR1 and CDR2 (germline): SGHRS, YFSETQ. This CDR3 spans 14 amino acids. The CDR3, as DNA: TGCGCCAGCAGCTTGGGTCGGGACACCGGGGAGCTGTTTTTT. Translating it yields CASSLGRDTGELFF.

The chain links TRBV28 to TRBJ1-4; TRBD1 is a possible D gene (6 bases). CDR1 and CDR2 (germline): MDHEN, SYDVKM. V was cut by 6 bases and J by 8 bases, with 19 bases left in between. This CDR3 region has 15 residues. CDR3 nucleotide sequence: TGTGCCAGCAGCCCCCCAAACAGGGTAGGGGAAAAACTGTTTTTT. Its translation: CASSPPNRVGEKLFF. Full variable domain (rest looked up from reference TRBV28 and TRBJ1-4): DVKVTQSSRYLVKRTGEKVFLECVQDMDHENMFWYRQDPGLGLRLIYFSYDVKMKEKGDIPEGYSVSREKKERFSLILESASTNQTSMYLCASSPPNRVGEKLFFGSGTQLSVL.

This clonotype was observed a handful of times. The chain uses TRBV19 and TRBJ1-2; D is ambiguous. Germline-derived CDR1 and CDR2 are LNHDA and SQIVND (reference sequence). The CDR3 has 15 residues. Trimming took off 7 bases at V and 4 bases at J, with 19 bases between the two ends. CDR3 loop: CASNPTRGTSYGYTF. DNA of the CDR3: TGTGCCAGTAACCCCACTCGGGGAACGAGCTATGGCTACACCTTC.

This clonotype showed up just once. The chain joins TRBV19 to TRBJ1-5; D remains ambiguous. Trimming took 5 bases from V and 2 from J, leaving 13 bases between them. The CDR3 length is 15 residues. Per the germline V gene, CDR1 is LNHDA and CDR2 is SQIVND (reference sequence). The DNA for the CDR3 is TGTGCCAGTAGTGCCGACTTGCGGGGCAATCAGCCCCAGCATTTT. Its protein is CASSADLRGNQPQHF.

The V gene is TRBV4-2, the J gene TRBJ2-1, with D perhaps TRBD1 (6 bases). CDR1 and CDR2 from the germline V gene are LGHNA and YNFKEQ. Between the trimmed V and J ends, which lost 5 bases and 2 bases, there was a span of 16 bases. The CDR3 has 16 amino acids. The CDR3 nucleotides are TGTGCCAGCAGCTTTAGAACGGGACAAACCTACAATGAGCAGTTCTTC. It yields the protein CASSFRTGQTYNEQFF.

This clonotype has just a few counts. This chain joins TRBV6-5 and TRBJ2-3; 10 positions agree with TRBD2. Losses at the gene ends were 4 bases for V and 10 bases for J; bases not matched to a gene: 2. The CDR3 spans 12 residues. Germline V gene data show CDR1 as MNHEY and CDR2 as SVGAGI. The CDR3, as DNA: TGTGCCAGCAGTTGGAGCGGGGGGGCGCAGTATTTT. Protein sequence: CASSWSGGAQYF.

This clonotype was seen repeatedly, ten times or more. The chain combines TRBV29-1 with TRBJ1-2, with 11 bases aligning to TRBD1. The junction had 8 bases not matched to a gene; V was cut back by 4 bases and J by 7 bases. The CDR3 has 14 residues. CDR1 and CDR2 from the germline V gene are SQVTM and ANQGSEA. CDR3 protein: CSVVLSDRGLGYTF. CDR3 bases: TGCAGCGTTGTTCTATCGGACAGGGGGCTTGGCTACACCTTC.

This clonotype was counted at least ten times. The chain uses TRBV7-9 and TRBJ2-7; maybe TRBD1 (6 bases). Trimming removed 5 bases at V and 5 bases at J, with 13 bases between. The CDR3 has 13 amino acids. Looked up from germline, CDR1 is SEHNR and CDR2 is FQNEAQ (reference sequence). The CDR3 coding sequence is TGTGCCAGCAGCATCGGGACAACCCACGAGCAGTACTTC. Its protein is CASSIGTTHEQYF.

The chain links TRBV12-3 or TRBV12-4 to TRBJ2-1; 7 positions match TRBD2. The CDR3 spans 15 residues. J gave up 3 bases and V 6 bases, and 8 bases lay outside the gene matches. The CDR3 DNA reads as TGTGCCAGCAGCTTTGGACTAGACGGCTACAATGAGCAGTTCTTC. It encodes CASSFGLDGYNEQFF.

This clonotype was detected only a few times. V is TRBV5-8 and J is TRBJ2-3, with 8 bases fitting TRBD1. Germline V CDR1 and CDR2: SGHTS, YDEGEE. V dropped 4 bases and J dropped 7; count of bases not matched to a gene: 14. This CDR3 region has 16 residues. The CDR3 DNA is TGTGCCAGCAGCACGGGACAGGTTATTCTTTCGTATACGCAGTATTTT. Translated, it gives CASSTGQVILSYTQYF.

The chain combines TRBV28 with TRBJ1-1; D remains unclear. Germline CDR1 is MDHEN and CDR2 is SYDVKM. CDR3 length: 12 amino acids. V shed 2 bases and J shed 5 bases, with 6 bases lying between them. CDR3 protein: CASSLPVTEAFF. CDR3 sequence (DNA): TGTGCCAGCAGTTTACCGGTGACTGAAGCTTTCTTT.

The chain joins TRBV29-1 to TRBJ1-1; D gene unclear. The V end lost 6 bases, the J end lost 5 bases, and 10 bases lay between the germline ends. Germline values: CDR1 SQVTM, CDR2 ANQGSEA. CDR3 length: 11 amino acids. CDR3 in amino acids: CSVVQETEAFF. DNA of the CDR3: TGCAGCGTCGTTCAGGAGACTGAAGCTTTCTTT. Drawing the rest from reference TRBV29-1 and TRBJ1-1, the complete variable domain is SAVISQKPSRDICQRGTSLTIQCQVDSQVTMMFWYRQQPGQSLTLIATANQGSEATYESGFVIDKFPISRPNLTFSTLTVSNMSPEDSSIYLCSVVQETEAFFGQGTRLTVV.

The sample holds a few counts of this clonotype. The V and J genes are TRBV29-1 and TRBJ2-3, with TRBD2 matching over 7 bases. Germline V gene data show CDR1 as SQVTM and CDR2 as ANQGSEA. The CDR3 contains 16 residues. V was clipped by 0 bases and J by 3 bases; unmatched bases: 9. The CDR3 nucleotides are TGCAGCGTTGAAGATAGCCCCCGAGCGGGAACAGATACGCAGTATTTT. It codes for CSVEDSPRAGTDTQYF.

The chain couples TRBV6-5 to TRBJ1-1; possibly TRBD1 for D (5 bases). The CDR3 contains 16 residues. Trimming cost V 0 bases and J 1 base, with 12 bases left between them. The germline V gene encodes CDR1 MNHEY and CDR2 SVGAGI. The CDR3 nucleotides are TGTGCCAGCAGTTACTCGAGCTCAGGGAAGAACACTGAAGCTTTCTTT. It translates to CASSYSSSGKNTEAFF.

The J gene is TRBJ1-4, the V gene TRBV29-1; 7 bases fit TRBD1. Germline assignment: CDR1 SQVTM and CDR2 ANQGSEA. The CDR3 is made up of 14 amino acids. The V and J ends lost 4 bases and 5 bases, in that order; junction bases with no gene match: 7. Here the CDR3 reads CSVVTGAMNEKLFF. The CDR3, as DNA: TGCAGCGTTGTAACAGGGGCAATGAATGAAAAACTGTTTTTT. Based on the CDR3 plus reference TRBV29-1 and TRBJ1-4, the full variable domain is SAVISQKPSRDICQRGTSLTIQCQVDSQVTMMFWYRQQPGQSLTLIATANQGSEATYESGFVIDKFPISRPNLTFSTLTVSNMSPEDSSIYLCSVVTGAMNEKLFFGSGTQLSVL.

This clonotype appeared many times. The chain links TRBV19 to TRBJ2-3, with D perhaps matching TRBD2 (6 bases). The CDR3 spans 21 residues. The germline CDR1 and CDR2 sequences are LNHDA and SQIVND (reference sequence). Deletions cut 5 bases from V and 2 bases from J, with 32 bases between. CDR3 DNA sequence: TGTGCCAGTAGTCCGGTACGCGGGATGGACTTCGGACGCCTCTTCACAGATACGCAGTATTTT. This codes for CASSPVRGMDFGRLFTDTQYF. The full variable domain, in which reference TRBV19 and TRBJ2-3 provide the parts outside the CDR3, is DGGITQSPKYLFRKEGQNVTLSCEQNLNHDAMYWYRQDPGQGLRLIYYSQIVNDFQKGDIAEGYSVSREKKESFPLTVTSAQKNPTAFYLCASSPVRGMDFGRLFTDTQYFGPGTRLTVL.

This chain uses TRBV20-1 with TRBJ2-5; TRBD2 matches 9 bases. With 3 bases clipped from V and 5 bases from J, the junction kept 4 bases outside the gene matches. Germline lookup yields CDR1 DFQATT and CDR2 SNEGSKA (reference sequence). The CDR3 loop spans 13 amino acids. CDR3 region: CSARRGGMETQYF. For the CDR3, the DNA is TGCAGTGCTAGGCGGGGGGGCATGGAGACCCAGTACTTC.

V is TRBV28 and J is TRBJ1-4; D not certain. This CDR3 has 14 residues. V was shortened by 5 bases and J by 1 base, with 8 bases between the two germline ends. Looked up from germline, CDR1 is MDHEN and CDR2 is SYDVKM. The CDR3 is CASSPRLTNEKLFF. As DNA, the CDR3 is TGTGCCAGCAGTCCCAGATTAACTAATGAAAAACTGTTTTTT.

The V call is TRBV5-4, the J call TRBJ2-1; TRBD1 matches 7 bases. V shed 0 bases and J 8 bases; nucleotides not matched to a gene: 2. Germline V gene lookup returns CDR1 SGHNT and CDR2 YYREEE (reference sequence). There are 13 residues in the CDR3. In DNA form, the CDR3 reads TGTGCCAGCAGCTTGGACCAGGGGGATGAGCAGTTCTTC. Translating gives CASSLDQGDEQFF.

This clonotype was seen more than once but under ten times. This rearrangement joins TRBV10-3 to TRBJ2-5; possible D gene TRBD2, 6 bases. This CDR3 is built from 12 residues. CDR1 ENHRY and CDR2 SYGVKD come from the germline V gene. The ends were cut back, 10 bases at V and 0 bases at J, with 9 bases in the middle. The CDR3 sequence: CATKRDQETQYF. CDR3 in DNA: TGTGCCACAAAGCGGGACCAAGAGACCCAGTACTTC.

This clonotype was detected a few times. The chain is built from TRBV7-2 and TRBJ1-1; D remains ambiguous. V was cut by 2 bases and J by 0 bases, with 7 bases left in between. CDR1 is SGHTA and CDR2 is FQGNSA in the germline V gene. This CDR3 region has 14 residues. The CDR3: CASSLRPVNTEAFF. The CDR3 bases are TGTGCCAGCAGCTTAAGGCCAGTGAACACTGAAGCTTTCTTT. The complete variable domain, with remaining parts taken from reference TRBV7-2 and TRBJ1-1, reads GAGVSQSPSNKVTEKGKDVELRCDPISGHTALYWYRQSLGQGLEFLIYFQGNSAPDKSGLPSDRFSAERTGGSVSTLTIQRTQQEDSAVYLCASSLRPVNTEAFFGQGTRLTVV.

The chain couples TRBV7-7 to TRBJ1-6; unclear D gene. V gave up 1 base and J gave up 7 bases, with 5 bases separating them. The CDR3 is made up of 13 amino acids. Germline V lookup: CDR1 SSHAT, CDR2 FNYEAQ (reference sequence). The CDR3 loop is CASSLDSNSPLHF. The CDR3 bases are TGTGCCAGCAGCTTAGACAGCAATTCACCCCTCCACTTT.